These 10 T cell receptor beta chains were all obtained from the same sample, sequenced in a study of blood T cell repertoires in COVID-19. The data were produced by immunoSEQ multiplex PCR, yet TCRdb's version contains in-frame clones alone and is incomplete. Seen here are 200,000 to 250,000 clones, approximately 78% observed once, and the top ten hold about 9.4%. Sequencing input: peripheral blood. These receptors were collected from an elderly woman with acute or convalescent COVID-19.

The CDR3 reads CASSPGGQGMDGYTF. CDR3 coding DNA: TGTGCCAGCAGCCCGGGCGGACAGGGGATGGATGGCTACACCTTC. The chain links TRBV7-9 to TRBJ1-2; 9 nucleotides line up with TRBD1. The V segment lost 5 bases and the J segment 6 bases; nucleotides outside the gene matches: 10. The CDR3 sequence is 15 residues long. Germline loops: CDR1 SEHNR, CDR2 FQNEAQ (reference sequence).

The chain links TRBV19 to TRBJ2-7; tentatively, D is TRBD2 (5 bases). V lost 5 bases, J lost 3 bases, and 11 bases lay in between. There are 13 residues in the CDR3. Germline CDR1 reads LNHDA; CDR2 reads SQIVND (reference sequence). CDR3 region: CASSPRTYYEQYF. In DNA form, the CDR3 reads TGTGCCAGTAGTCCTCGGACTTACTACGAGCAGTACTTC.

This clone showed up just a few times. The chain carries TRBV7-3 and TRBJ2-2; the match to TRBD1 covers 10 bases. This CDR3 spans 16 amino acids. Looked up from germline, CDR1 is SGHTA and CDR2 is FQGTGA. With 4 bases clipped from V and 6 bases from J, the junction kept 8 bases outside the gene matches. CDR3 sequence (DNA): TGTGCCAGCAGCTCGATGGGACAGGGGATTGCCGGGGAGCTGTTTTTT. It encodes CASSSMGQGIAGELFF.

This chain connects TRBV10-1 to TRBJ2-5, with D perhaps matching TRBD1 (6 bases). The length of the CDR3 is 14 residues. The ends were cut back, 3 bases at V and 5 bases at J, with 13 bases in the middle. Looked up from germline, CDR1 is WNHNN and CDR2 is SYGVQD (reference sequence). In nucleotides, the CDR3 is TGCGCCAGCAGTGAAGGGGGTTCTAGGGAGACCCAGTACTTC. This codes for CASSEGGSRETQYF.

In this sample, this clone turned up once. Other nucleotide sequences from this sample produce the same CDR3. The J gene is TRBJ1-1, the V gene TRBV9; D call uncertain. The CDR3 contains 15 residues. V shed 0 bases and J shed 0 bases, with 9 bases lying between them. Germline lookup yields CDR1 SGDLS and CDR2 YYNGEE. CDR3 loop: CASSVADSLNTEAFF. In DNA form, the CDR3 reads TGTGCCAGCAGCGTAGCTGACTCCTTGAACACTGAAGCTTTCTTT.

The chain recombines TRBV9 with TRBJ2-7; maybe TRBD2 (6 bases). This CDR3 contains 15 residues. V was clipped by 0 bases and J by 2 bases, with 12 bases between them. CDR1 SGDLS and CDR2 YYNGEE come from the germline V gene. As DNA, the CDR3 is TGTGCCAGCAGCGTAGCTGGGACTTCGGCCTACGAGCAGTACTTC. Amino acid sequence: CASSVAGTSAYEQYF.

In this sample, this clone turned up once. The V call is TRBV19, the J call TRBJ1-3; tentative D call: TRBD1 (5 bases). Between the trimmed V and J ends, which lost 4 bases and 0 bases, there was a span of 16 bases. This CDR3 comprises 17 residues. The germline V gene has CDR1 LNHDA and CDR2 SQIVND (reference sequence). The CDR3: CASSTLPTASSGNTIYF. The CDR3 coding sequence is TGTGCCAGTAGTACCCTCCCGACAGCAAGCTCTGGAAACACCATATATTTT.

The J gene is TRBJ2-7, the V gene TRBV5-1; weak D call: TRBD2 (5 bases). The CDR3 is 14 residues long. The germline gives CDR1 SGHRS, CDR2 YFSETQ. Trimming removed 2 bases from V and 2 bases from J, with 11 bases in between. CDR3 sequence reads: CASSFTRGTYEQYF. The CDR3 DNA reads TGCGCCAGCAGCTTCACCCGAGGGACCTACGAGCAGTACTTC.

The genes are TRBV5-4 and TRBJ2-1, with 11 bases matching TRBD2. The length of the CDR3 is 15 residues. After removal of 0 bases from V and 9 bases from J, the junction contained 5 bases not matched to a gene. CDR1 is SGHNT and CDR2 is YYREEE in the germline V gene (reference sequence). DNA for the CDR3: TGTGCCAGCAGCTTGGTAGCGGGGGGGCGACCTGAGCAGTTCTTC. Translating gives CASSLVAGGRPEQFF.

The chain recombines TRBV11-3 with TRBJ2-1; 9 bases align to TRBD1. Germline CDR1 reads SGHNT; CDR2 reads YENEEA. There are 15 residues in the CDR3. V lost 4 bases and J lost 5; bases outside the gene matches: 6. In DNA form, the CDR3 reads TGTGCCAGCAGCTCTGACAGGGGGAAACACAATGAGCAGTTCTTC. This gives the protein CASSSDRGKHNEQFF.